This TCR beta chain was documented in a study of blood T cell repertoires in COVID-19. Residents of 24 US areas, aged about 18 to 89 years, made up the participants. Assignments of participants to cohorts depended upon their own reported clinical history. This clone was seen a handful of times. Germline values: CDR1 SGHAT, CDR2 FQNNGV. Trimming stripped 0 bases from V and 3 bases from J, with 8 bases between. The CDR3 covers 15 residues. Original handling: Reference gene primer amplification in the assay estimated nucleated cell counts. Some clones are missing from TCRdb's copy, which holds only in-frame ones; the method was immunoSEQ multiplex PCR. D and trimming come from the DNA, and the V and J calls and clone size come from that table. Counted here are about 220,000 clones, around 85% occurring once; the ten biggest clones make up approximately 1.3%.

The material sequenced was PBMCs or T cells enriched from blood (not recorded which). The V gene is TRBV11-2, the J gene TRBJ2-2; tentatively, D is TRBD1 (5 bases). The receptor comes from a woman aged 40 to 50 with acute COVID-19. The CDR3 loop is CASSLDGADTGELFF. In DNA, the CDR3 is TGTGCCAGCAGCTTAGATGGGGCGGACACCGGGGAGCTGTTTTTT.